The sequence of this T cell receptor beta chain was determined in a study of blood T cell repertoires in COVID-19. Study-level information: In each case, the material was cDNA or gDNA derived from T cells, B-cell-depleted T cells, or PBMCs.

Germline lookup yields CDR1 MNHEY and CDR2 SMNVEV (reference sequence). This CDR3 contains 13 residues. The germline V and J ends were trimmed by 5 bases and 8 bases, with 13 bases remaining between them. Methods used by the authors: Quantification of nucleated cells was approximated via reference gene primer amplification. Using immunoSEQ multiplex PCR, the repertoire was profiled, and TCRdb retains in-frame clones only, with some absent. That table is the source of V, J and clone size, and D and trimming were worked out from the DNA. Altogether about 200,000 clones are present, around 85% being singletons, with the ten largest covering roughly 5%. This clone was seen a single time.

The V gene is TRBV27, the J gene TRBJ2-4, with no clear D. The clonotype comes from a human donor in a cohort sampled during active COVID-19. Material for sequencing was peripheral blood. CDR3 DNA: TGTGCCAGCAGTCCTATGACATGGGACATTCAGTACTTC. Residues: CASSPMTWDIQYF.